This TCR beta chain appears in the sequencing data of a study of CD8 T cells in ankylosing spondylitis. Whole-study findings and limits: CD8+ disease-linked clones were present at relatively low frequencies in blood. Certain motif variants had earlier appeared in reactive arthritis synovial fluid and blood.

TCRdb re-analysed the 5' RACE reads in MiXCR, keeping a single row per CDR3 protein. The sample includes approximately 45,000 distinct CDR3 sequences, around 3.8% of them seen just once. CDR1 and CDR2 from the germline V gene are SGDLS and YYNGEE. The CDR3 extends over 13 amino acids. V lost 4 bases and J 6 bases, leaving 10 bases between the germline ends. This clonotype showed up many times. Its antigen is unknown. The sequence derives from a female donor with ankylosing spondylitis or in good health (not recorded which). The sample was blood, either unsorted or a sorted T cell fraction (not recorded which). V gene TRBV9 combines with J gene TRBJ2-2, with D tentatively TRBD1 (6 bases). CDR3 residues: CASSSGVPGELFF. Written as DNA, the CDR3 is TGTGCCAGCAGCTCAGGGGTTCCCGGGGAGCTGTTTTTT.